This T cell receptor (beta chain) was sequenced for a study of shared clonotypes between healthy human individuals. Study-wide results and caveats: Clonotype sharing levels among donors were expected to vary with sequencing depth. Around 5% of naive CD4 clonotypes were common to several donors.

The CDR3 runs 13 residues. The V end lost 4 bases, the J end lost 8 bases, and 12 bases lay between the germline ends. Germline CDR1 SGHTA, CDR2 FQGTGA. It was 150 to 200 ng DNA, some 30,000 T cell genomes, that sorted-subset replicate PCRs used. The repertoire was sequenced with immunoSEQ multiplex PCR; TCRdb's copy has only in-frame clones and lacks some. This repertoire shows around 200,000 clones, roughly 91% found once; its top ten account for 0.067%. On this clone itself: The antigen is unknown.

This chain links TRBV7-3 with TRBJ2-1; D remains ambiguous. The sequenced sample was naive CD4+ T cells sorted from blood. Indicated subset: CD45RA+ positively selected. The source of this sequence is a woman in her 30s in good health. The CDR3 here is CASSSYASDEQFF. CDR3 coding DNA: TGTGCCAGCAGCTCGTACGCTTCCGATGAGCAGTTCTTC.